These T cell receptor beta chains were read from a single sample in a study of OX40 agonist ivuxolimab in advanced cancers. This table comes from immunoSEQ multiplex PCR, and its TCRdb copy is limited to in-frame clones, with some not included. This repertoire shows tens of thousands of clones, roughly 84% found once; its top ten account for 0.32%. Sample: CD4+ or CD8+ T cells sorted from blood, taken in a trial of the OX40 agonist ivuxolimab. These receptors all come from an adult with an advanced solid tumor such as melanoma, head and neck, liver or kidney cancer. Each CDR3 is given with its conserved first and last residue. The D gene is left open where the match is weak. A row's size may be missing; if present it is once, few, many or a size class.

TGTGCCATCAGTTACAGAATACAAGAGACCCAGTACTTC CAISYRIQETQYF TRBV10-3 - TRBJ2-5 -
TGTGCTAGTGGTTTGGACCGGGGACTAGCGGTTTCCTCCTACAATGAGCAGTTCTTC CASGLDRGLAVSSYNEQFF TRBV12-5 TRBD2 TRBJ2-1 few
TGTGCCACCAGATCCGGCGGTACCAGAAACACCATATATTTT CATRSGGTRNTIYF TRBV15 - TRBJ1-3 -
TGTGCCAGTAGTATAAAGGGGACGCTGAGGGAGCAGTACTTC CASSIKGTLREQYF TRBV19 - TRBJ2-7 -
TGTGCCAGCTCACCAAGAGGGAACACTGAAGCTTTCTTT CASSPRGNTEAFF TRBV18 - TRBJ1-1 few
TGTGCCAGTAAGGCAGGGAAAGGCGAGCAGTACTTC CASKAGKGEQYF TRBV19 - TRBJ2-7 once
TGTGCCAGCAGCTTAACTAGCGGGGCGCTCCGGCTGGCCAAAAACATTCAGTACTTC CASSLTSGALRLAKNIQYF TRBV7-9 TRBD2 TRBJ2-4 -
TGTGCCAGCAGCTTGGGACTAGCGGGAGGGGTTGAGCAGTTCTTC CASSLGLAGGVEQFF TRBV5-4 TRBD2 TRBJ2-1 -
TGCGCCAGCAGCTTGGCCGGACTAGCGGGAGTAAGCAAGTCGGCGGAGCAGTTCTTC CASSLAGLAGVSKSAEQFF TRBV5-1 TRBD2 TRBJ2-1 -
TGTGCCAGCAGCAAAACCGAGCCGCACAATGAGCAGTTCTTC CASSKTEPHNEQFF TRBV21-1 - TRBJ2-1 -
TGTGCCAGCTACCGGGCCGGGGTAGGATCCTACAATGAGCAGTTCTTC CASYRAGVGSYNEQFF TRBV5-6 - TRBJ2-1 -
TGTGCCAGCAGCTTAACAGGGTTCGCTGGGGCCAACGTCCTGACTTTC CASSLTGFAGANVLTF TRBV7-2 - TRBJ2-6 -
TGTGCCAGCAGCGACTCGGGGGTCTCCGGAAACACCATATATTTT CASSDSGVSGNTIYF TRBV28 - TRBJ1-3 -
TGTGCCAGCAGCTTCCAACAGTTCGGTGAAGCTTTCTTT CASSFQQFGEAFF TRBV5-6 - TRBJ1-1 -
TGTGCCAGCTCACCTAGAAGGGGGAATGATCAGCCCCAGCATTTT CASSPRRGNDQPQHF TRBV18 - TRBJ1-5 -
TGTGCCAGCAGCTTACAGGTGGCGGGGGTAAGCGAGCAGTTCTTC CASSLQVAGVSEQFF TRBV7-2 TRBD2 TRBJ2-1 -
TGTGCCAGCAGCTTAGCCACAGGAGGGTCGGCATACGAGCAGTACTTC CASSLATGGSAYEQYF TRBV7-2 - TRBJ2-7 -
TGTGCCAGCAGCCATCACAGGTCTAACTATGGCTACACCTTC CASSHHRSNYGYTF TRBV14 - TRBJ1-2 -
TGCGCCAGCAGCGGGGTGAGGGAACCATATGGCTACACCTTC CASSGVREPYGYTF TRBV5-1 - TRBJ1-2 -
TGTGCCAGCAGTGAAGGATGGGGGTTAGGCTACACCTTC CASSEGWGLGYTF TRBV6-1 - TRBJ1-2 -
TGCGCCAGCAGCCAAGATCAACAGTACAGAACCTACAATGAGCAGTTCTTC CASSQDQQYRTYNEQFF TRBV4-3 - TRBJ2-1 -
TGTGCCAGCAAGAGACAGGGGGCCGCGTTTGGCGGCTACACCTTC CASKRQGAAFGGYTF TRBV6-5 TRBD1 TRBJ1-2 -
TGTGCCAGCAAAGTAGAAATGAACACTGAAGCTTTCTTT CASKVEMNTEAFF TRBV2 - TRBJ1-1 once
TGTGCCTGGGCCACTAGCGGGACCCACAATGAGCAGTTCTTC CAWATSGTHNEQFF TRBV30 TRBD2 TRBJ2-1 -
TGTGCCAGCACTTTGGGGAGGGAAGAGACCCAGTACTTC CASTLGREETQYF TRBV6-1 TRBD2 TRBJ2-5 -